This T cell receptor beta chain was observed in a study of T cell clusters in autoimmune cytopenias. CDR3 length equals 12 residues. CDR1 is LNHNV, CDR2 YYDKDF, per germline (reference sequence). Each sample's input was 200 to 300 ng genomic DNA, 38,000 or so genome equivalents. One tube held mixed TRB-A and TRB-B primer pools for touch-down PCR. Following a re-call of the multiplex PCR reads, TCRdb has one entry per CDR3 protein and lacks DNA. The sample has under 800 distinct CDR3 sequences. This clonotype registers large (0.1 to 1%) by frequency. These data also featured in a second study, about T cell repertoires in aging, cancer and after chemotherapy. This second report adds: Paired samples before and after chemotherapy came from chronic lymphocytic leukemia patients on fludarabine- or bendamustine-based regimens. In healthy donors, age-related TCR diversity loss mainly reflected lost richness. In each cancer cohort, median generation probability increased across chemotherapy, suggesting thymic output rebounded. In hematological cancer patients, infiltrated lymphoid organs may have impaired thymic emigration or peripheral T cell expansion.

What was sequenced was peripheral blood. The chain carries TRBV15 and TRBJ2-7; TCRdb picks TRBD2, but there is no DNA to check that call. The receptor comes from a human donor with chronic lymphocytic leukemia. CDR3 amino acids: CATSRGGRRFYF.